This entry concerns a single TCR beta chain. Its target is not known. V dropped 11 bases and J dropped 7; count of bases not matched to a gene: 11. This CDR3 has 14 residues. Germline loops: CDR1 MNHEY, CDR2 SVGAGI. This sample was taken from a study of circulating and synovial CD4+ cells in juvenile arthritis. Study results and caveats: Some such blood samples were as oligoclonal as synovium. CPL and bulk CD4 samples differed at least tenfold in T cell genomes. Overlap with synovium rose as more T cells were sequenced. The pathogenic-like versus bulk T cell difference escaped Vbeta family analysis.

The table came from immunoSEQ multiplex PCR; TCRdb's copy has only in-frame clones and leaves some out. This sample has roughly 33,000 clones, with roughly 96% found just once. This receptor was identified in a human donor with juvenile idiopathic arthritis. The chain has TRBV6-5 and TRBJ2-1; 10 bases fit TRBD2. Sequences were obtained from CD4+ T cells from blood. CDR3 DNA: TGTGCCTCCCGTAAGCGGGGGGGCAATAATGAGCAGTTCTTC. As protein: CASRKRGGNNEQFF.